Following are 15 T cell receptor beta chains from one sample sequenced in a study of radiation and T cells in renal cell carcinoma (dated by TCRdb to 2019 to 2021). The sample's time point label, in plain terms: blood 2 weeks post-SBRT. What the treatment or condition label conveys for this sample: 15 Gy SBRT to primary tumor, nephrectomy 4 weeks later. The library relied on the immunoSEQ multiplex PCR assay. The clones in this table, taken by TCRdb from immuneACCESS, are in-frame only. Not every clone is retained; where verified, under half of the shortfall comes from an unresolved V gene, and the cause of the rest is unknown. In this sample the table shows around 86,000 clones, 80% to 90% of which occur a single time. Around 21% of the sample comes from the top ten. Sample: blood, taken from a patient whose treatment included radiotherapy and nephrectomy. The receptors derive from a woman aged 50 to 65 with renal cell carcinoma.

V usage is TRBV6-6 and J usage is TRBJ2-3, with D possibly matching TRBD2 (6 bases). V lost 7 bases and J lost 6, with 17 bases in between. Per the germline V gene, CDR1 is MNHNY and CDR2 is SVGAGI (reference sequence). This CDR3 spans 14 amino acids. The CDR3 loop is CASTRTNVRDTQYF. In nucleotides, the CDR3 is TGTGCCAGCACTCGGACTAACGTTCGGGATACGCAGTATTTT.

The rearrangement links TRBV5-4 to TRBJ1-5; a weak D match, TRBD1 (5 bases). V was clipped by 0 bases and J by 4 bases, with 8 bases between them. Per the germline V gene, CDR1 is SGHNT and CDR2 is YYREEE (reference sequence). CDR3 length: 14 amino acids. The CDR3 here is CASSLAGRNQPQHF. The CDR3, as DNA: TGTGCCAGCAGCTTGGCGGGGCGGAATCAGCCCCAGCATTTT.

The chain uses TRBV28 and TRBJ2-7; 7 bases agree with TRBD1. This CDR3 spans 13 amino acids. Germline assignment: CDR1 MDHEN and CDR2 SYDVKM. V lost 2 bases to trimming and J lost 3 bases; unmatched junction nucleotides: 1. The CDR3: CASSLRTGYEQYF. The CDR3 DNA reads TGTGCCAGCAGTTTAAGGACAGGCTACGAGCAGTACTTC.

This clone turned up a few times. This chain connects TRBV11-2 to TRBJ2-3, with D possibly being TRBD1 or TRBD2 (6 bases each). This CDR3 has 16 amino acids. Germline V gene data show CDR1 as SGHAT and CDR2 as FQNNGV. V shed 1 base and J shed 4 bases, with 15 bases lying between them. The CDR3 region has the DNA TGTGCCAGCAGCTTAGTGCTGGGGGGCGTTGCAGATACGCAGTATTTT. Protein sequence: CASSLVLGGVADTQYF.

The rearrangement joins TRBV6-6 to TRBJ2-7; maybe TRBD1 (5 bases). V was shortened by 3 bases and J by 7 bases, with 16 bases between the two germline ends. CDR3 length: 14 residues. Germline V CDR1 and CDR2: MNHNY, SVGAGI (reference sequence). As DNA, the CDR3 is TGTGCCAGCAGTTATGAGAGGCAGGGAAGAGAGCAGTACTTC. Its protein is CASSYERQGREQYF.

This sequence joins TRBV2 and TRBJ1-2, with 8 bases fitting TRBD1. The CDR3 is made up of 13 amino acids. Germline CDR1 is SNHLY and CDR2 is FYNNEI. The trim removed 5 bases at V and 8 bases at J, leaving 7 bases unmatched. The CDR3: CASSNRGRQGYTF. The CDR3 coding sequence is TGTGCCAGCAGTAACAGGGGGAGGCAGGGCTACACCTTC.

V is TRBV18 and J is TRBJ1-3; possibly TRBD1 for D (5 bases). V lost 1 base to trimming and J lost 4 bases, with 20 bases between them. This CDR3 is built from 18 residues. Germline lookup yields CDR1 KGHSH and CDR2 LQKENI. CDR3 in amino acids: CASSPQNNYRNLGNTIYF. In nucleotides, the CDR3 is TGTGCCAGCTCACCACAAAATAATTACAGGAATTTAGGAAACACCATATATTTT.

In nucleotides, the CDR3 is TGTGCCAGCAGCGTTCAGACAGGGAATAATCAGCCCCAGCATTTT. Protein product: CASSVQTGNNQPQHF. The V gene is TRBV11-2, the J gene TRBJ1-5, with 7 bases that match TRBD1. J was trimmed by 4 bases and V by 5 bases; bases with no gene match: 8. The CDR3 has 15 amino acids. Germline V gene sequence: CDR1 SGHAT, CDR2 FQNNGV.

The chain has TRBV5-5 and TRBJ1-5, with no clear D. Trimming took 5 bases from V and 3 from J, leaving 12 bases between them. This CDR3 has 14 amino acids. Germline values: CDR1 SGHKS, CDR2 YYEKEE (reference sequence). In nucleotides, the CDR3 is TGTGCCAGCAGTAGTTCGGGAAACAATCAGCCCCAGCATTTT. Its protein is CASSSSGNNQPQHF.

The CDR3 here is CASSLEASGGREQFF. The CDR3 DNA follows: TGTGCCAGCAGCTTAGAGGCTAGCGGGGGGAGGGAGCAGTTCTTC. The chain combines TRBV7-9 with TRBJ2-1, with TRBD2 matching 11 bases. V dropped 1 base and J dropped 10; count of bases not matched to a gene: 6. The CDR3 covers 15 residues. From germline, CDR1 is SEHNR and CDR2 FQNEAQ (reference sequence).

This chain uses TRBV5-8 with TRBJ1-1; maybe TRBD1 (6 bases). V was shortened by 5 bases and J by 3 bases, with 23 bases between the two germline ends. Germline-derived CDR1 and CDR2 are SGHTS and YDEGEE. The CDR3 sequence is 17 residues long. CDR3 residues: CASSVVRDTVGDTEAFF. In nucleotides, the CDR3 is TGTGCCAGCAGTGTGGTCCGGGACACCGTGGGGGACACTGAAGCTTTCTTT.

The chain has TRBV18 and TRBJ2-7; D is perhaps TRBD1 (6 bases). The CDR3 runs 13 residues. Per the germline V gene, CDR1 is KGHSH and CDR2 is LQKENI. Trimming cost V 4 bases and J 7 bases, with 14 bases left between them. The CDR3 DNA is TGTGCCAGCTCACTGGGTCCTCAGGGGGAGCAGTACTTC. Translating it yields CASSLGPQGEQYF.

This clone was observed a few times. The rearrangement links TRBV7-3 to TRBJ2-2, with TRBD2 matching 9 bases. The germline V gene has CDR1 SGHTA and CDR2 FQGTGA. The V segment lost 2 bases and the J segment 5 bases; nucleotides outside the gene matches: 6. The CDR3 has 16 amino acids. The DNA for the CDR3 is TGTGCCAGCAGCTTACTTCCAGCGGGAGGTACCGGGGAGCTGTTTTTT. The encoded protein is CASSLLPAGGTGELFF. Using reference TRBV7-3 and TRBJ2-2 for the parts outside the CDR3, the full variable domain is GAGVSQTPSNKVTEKGKYVELRCDPISGHTALYWYRQSLGQGPEFLIYFQGTGAADDSGLPNDRFFAVRPEGSVSTLKIQRTERGDSAVYLCASSLLPAGGTGELFFGEGSRLTVL.

This rearrangement joins TRBV28 to TRBJ1-2; 7 bases are shared with TRBD1. CDR1 and CDR2 (germline): MDHEN, SYDVKM. CDR3 length: 13 residues. J gave up 6 bases and V 7 bases, and 8 bases lay outside the gene matches. CDR3 loop: CASTPDRAHGYTF. The CDR3 DNA reads as TGTGCCAGCACCCCCGACAGGGCCCATGGCTACACCTTC.

This chain uses TRBV2 with TRBJ2-2, with D tentatively TRBD1 (6 bases). The CDR3 has 14 amino acids. The germline V gene encodes CDR1 SNHLY and CDR2 FYNNEI. The V gene lost 5 bases and the J gene lost 1 base, with 8 bases spanning the gap. Here the CDR3 reads CASSRTVNTGELFF. The CDR3 DNA sequence: TGTGCCAGCAGTCGGACAGTGAACACCGGGGAGCTGTTTTTT.